The 7 T cell receptor beta chains below all came from one sample that was sequenced in a study of cytomegalovirus exposure and HLA in healthy donors. PCR primers comprised 60 Vbeta and 13 Jbeta primers. Repertoires were generated with immunoSEQ multiplex PCR, while TCRdb's copy carries only in-frame clones and drops some. The data hold approximately 160,000 clones, with roughly four fifths observed a single time. Source material: PBMCs. The receptors originated from a middle-aged woman in good health and CMV-seronegative.

The chain has TRBV5-1 and TRBJ2-2; TRBD2 agrees at 7 bases. The germline CDR1 and CDR2 sequences are SGHRS and YFSETQ. The trim removed 0 bases at V and 2 bases at J, leaving 7 bases unmatched. The CDR3 loop spans 17 amino acids. The CDR3 coding sequence is TGCGCCAGCAGCTTGGATCCCGGGGGGACCAACACCGGGGAGCTGTTTTTT. It encodes CASSLDPGGTNTGELFF.

The CDR3 loop is CASSRTGSDTQYF. The DNA for the CDR3 is TGTGCCAGCAGCCGTACAGGGTCAGATACGCAGTATTTT. This chain connects TRBV7-9 to TRBJ2-3; maybe TRBD1 (6 bases). Per the germline V gene, CDR1 is SEHNR and CDR2 is FQNEAQ (reference sequence). V dropped 5 bases and J dropped 4 bases, with 10 bases sitting between them. The CDR3 is 13 amino acids.

The rearrangement uses TRBV29-1 and TRBJ2-1; D remains ambiguous. Between the trimmed V and J ends, which lost 8 bases and 0 bases, there was a span of 14 bases. Germline V gene lookup returns CDR1 SQVTM and CDR2 ANQGSEA. The CDR3 extends over 14 amino acids. CDR3 DNA sequence: TGCAGCTCCATTCTGCACAGCTCCTACAATGAGCAGTTCTTC. It is translated as CSSILHSSYNEQFF.

In nucleotides, the CDR3 is TGTGCCTGGAGTACTGGAGGGGAGACCCAGTACTTC. Its translation is CAWSTGGETQYF. This sequence joins TRBV30 and TRBJ2-5, with a weak D call TRBD2 (6 bases). The ends were cut back, 2 bases at V and 5 bases at J, with 9 bases in the middle. The CDR3 is 12 amino acids. CDR1 is GTSNPN and CDR2 is SVGIG in the germline V gene (reference sequence).

V is TRBV5-1 and J is TRBJ2-3, with D possibly matching TRBD1 (5 bases). The germline V and J ends were trimmed by 0 bases and 2 bases, with 7 bases remaining between them. CDR3 length: 14 residues. CDR1 is SGHRS, CDR2 YFSETQ, per germline. DNA of the CDR3: TGCGCCAGCAGCTTGGAGGGGTTCACAGATACGCAGTATTTT. It codes for CASSLEGFTDTQYF.

This clone was picked up one time. This chain uses TRBV2 with TRBJ1-3; D possibly corresponds to TRBD1 (6 bases). Germline loops: CDR1 SNHLY, CDR2 FYNNEI. The CDR3 is 14 amino acids. Trimming removed 5 bases at V and 4 bases at J, with 12 bases between. For the CDR3, the DNA is TGTGCCAGCAGTTATGGGACACTCGGAAACACCATATATTTT. This encodes CASSYGTLGNTIYF. Together with reference TRBV2 and TRBJ1-3, the CDR3 gives the full variable domain: EPEVTQTPSHQVTQMGQEVILRCVPISNHLYFYWYRQILGQKVEFLVSFYNNEISEKSEIFDDQFSVERPDGSNFTLKIRSTKLEDSAMYFCASSYGTLGNTIYFGEGSWLTVV.

The chain carries TRBV11-1 and TRBJ2-5; TRBD1 agrees at 8 bases. CDR1 and CDR2 (germline): SGHAT, FQDESV (reference sequence). V was pared by 5 bases and J by 4 bases, with 6 bases of the junction left unmatched. The CDR3 spans 14 residues. The CDR3 loop is CASSGQGVGETQYF. CDR3 nucleotides: TGTGCCAGCAGCGGACAGGGAGTAGGAGAGACCCAGTACTTC.